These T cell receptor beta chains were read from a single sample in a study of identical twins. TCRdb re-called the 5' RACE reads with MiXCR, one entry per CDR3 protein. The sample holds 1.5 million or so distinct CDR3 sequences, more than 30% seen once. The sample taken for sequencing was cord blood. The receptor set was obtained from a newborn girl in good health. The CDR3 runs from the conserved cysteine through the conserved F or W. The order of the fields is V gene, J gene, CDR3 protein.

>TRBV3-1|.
CASSLTTGGGSYNEQYF
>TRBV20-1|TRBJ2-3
CSANSGRGTDTQYF
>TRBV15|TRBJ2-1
CATSRDGGPSYNEQFF
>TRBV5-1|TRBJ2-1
CASSGLASYNEQFF
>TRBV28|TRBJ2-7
CASSLKLATNRYEQYF
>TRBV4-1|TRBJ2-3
CASSHKARTDTQYF
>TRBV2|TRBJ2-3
CASTRRGTDTQYF
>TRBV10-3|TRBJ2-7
CAISERGALDEQYF
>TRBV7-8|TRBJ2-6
CASSFIRTSGSSGANVLTF
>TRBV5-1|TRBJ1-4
CASSLTDATNEKLFF
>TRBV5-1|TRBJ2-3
CASSLVGLAGVLDTQYF
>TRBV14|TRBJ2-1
CASSQLAGGSTDEQFF
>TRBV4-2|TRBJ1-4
CASSQGQGWEKLFF
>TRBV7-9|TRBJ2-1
CASSLGFGTSNKDEQFF
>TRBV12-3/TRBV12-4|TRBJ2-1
CASSLVQLAGPYNEQFF
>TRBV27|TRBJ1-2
CASSFTSGGTIGYTF
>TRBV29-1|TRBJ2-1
CAVLKASGYNEQFF